Listed here are 26 T cell receptor beta chains from one sample, sequenced in a study of cytomegalovirus exposure and HLA in healthy donors. The protocol was immunoSEQ multiplex PCR, while the TCRdb copy is restricted to in-frame clones and leaves out a portion. The sample consists of about 140,000 clones, about nine tenths of them appearing once. Sequenced: PBMCs. The receptors derive from a man younger than 35 in good health and CMV-seronegative.

V and J are TRBV10-3 and TRBJ2-7; 10 nucleotides match TRBD1. This CDR3 has 17 amino acids. J was trimmed by 2 bases and V by 1 base; bases with no gene match: 8. In germline, CDR1 is ENHRY, CDR2 SYGVKD. The CDR3 region has the DNA TGTGCCATCAGTGAGTTGGGACAGGGGATGGAAACCTACGAGCAGTACTTC. Its translation is CAISELGQGMETYEQYF.

The rearrangement links TRBV18 to TRBJ2-5; D remains ambiguous. Germline lookup yields CDR1 KGHSH and CDR2 LQKENI. Trimming removed 3 bases at V and 5 bases at J, with 10 bases between. This CDR3 contains 13 residues. The CDR3 sequence: CASSPDLEETQYF. The CDR3 DNA sequence: TGTGCCAGCTCACCCGACTTGGAGGAGACCCAGTACTTC.

The chain combines TRBV7-9 with TRBJ2-3; maybe TRBD1 (5 bases). The V end lost 4 bases, the J end lost 6 bases, and 14 bases lay between the germline ends. Per the germline V gene, CDR1 is SEHNR and CDR2 is FQNEAQ (reference sequence). This CDR3 region has 14 residues. The CDR3 is CASSSTVEKDTQYF. In DNA, the CDR3 is TGTGCCAGCAGCTCGACAGTTGAAAAGGATACGCAGTATTTT.

The chain recombines TRBV5-4 with TRBJ1-2; 7 nucleotides line up with TRBD1. CDR3 size: 16 residues. CDR1 is SGHNT, CDR2 YYREEE, per germline (reference sequence). The V segment lost 3 bases and the J segment 0 bases; nucleotides outside the gene matches: 8. The DNA for the CDR3 is TGTGCCAGCAGCTGGAGCAGGGGGGCGACTAACTATGGCTACACCTTC. Its translation is CASSWSRGATNYGYTF.

This rearrangement joins TRBV19 to TRBJ2-7; 11 bases line up with TRBD2. Germline CDR1 is LNHDA and CDR2 is SQIVND (reference sequence). CDR3 length: 15 residues. Germline trimming cut 6 bases from V and 0 bases from J; bases unmatched to any gene: 4. CDR3 DNA: TGTGCCAGTAGGGAGACTAGCGGGACCTCCTACGAGCAGTACTTC. Its protein is CASRETSGTSYEQYF.

Note on this clone: The sample has other DNA sequences that encode this CDR3 too. The CDR3 loop reads CASSPTRTYNEQFF. DNA for the CDR3: TGTGCCAGCTCACCAACTAGAACCTACAATGAGCAGTTCTTC. The chain uses TRBV18 and TRBJ2-1; D may be TRBD2 (5 bases). Germline V CDR1 and CDR2: KGHSH, LQKENI. The ends were cut back, 2 bases at V and 2 bases at J, with 7 bases in the middle. This CDR3 is built from 14 residues.

The chain uses TRBV18 and TRBJ1-5; possibly TRBD1 for D (5 bases). Trimming took off 4 bases at V and 2 bases at J, with 6 bases between the two ends. The CDR3 covers 13 residues. Germline values: CDR1 KGHSH, CDR2 LQKENI. The CDR3 sequence: CASSRGGNQPQHF. For the CDR3, the DNA is TGTGCCAGCTCACGGGGGGGCAATCAGCCCCAGCATTTT.

The chain has TRBV15 and TRBJ1-2; D possibly corresponds to TRBD1 (5 bases). V was pared by 3 bases and J by 3 bases, with 14 bases between. CDR1 and CDR2 (germline): LNHNV, YYDKDF (reference sequence). The CDR3 length is 15 residues. Written as DNA, the CDR3 is TGTGCCACCAGCAGGGGACTATTGGGCCACTATGGCTACACCTTC. Translating gives CATSRGLLGHYGYTF. Filled out from reference TRBV15 and TRBJ1-2, the complete variable domain reads DAMVIQNPRYQVTQFGKPVTLSCSQTLNHNVMYWYQQKSSQAPKLLFHYYDKDFNNEADTPDNFQSRRPNTSFCFLDIRSPGLGDTAMYLCATSRGLLGHYGYTFGSGTRLTVV.

The J gene is TRBJ1-6, the V gene TRBV25-1, with 9 positions matching TRBD1. V shed 6 bases, J shed 7 bases, and the junction held 1 base outside the gene matches. Germline-derived CDR1 and CDR2 are MGHDK and SYGVNS. This CDR3 region has 13 residues. The CDR3 DNA reads as TGTGCCAGCAGGGGACAGGGAAATTCACCCCTCCACTTT. Encoded protein: CASRGQGNSPLHF.

This clone was observed a few times. This chain joins TRBV7-8 and TRBJ2-1; D remains ambiguous. V shed 0 bases and J shed 9 bases, with 12 bases lying between them. Germline V lookup: CDR1 SGHVS, CDR2 FQNEAQ. The CDR3 sequence is 14 residues long. CDR3 protein: CASSLALTSGEQFF. The CDR3, as DNA: TGTGCCAGCAGCTTAGCTCTCACTTCGGGTGAGCAGTTCTTC.

On this clone: A read error may account for a junction end that differs from germline. V gene TRBV19 combines with J gene TRBJ2-2; weak D call: TRBD1 (5 bases). From germline, CDR1 is LNHDA and CDR2 SQIVND (reference sequence). This CDR3 has 14 amino acids. The CDR3, as DNA: TGTGCCAGCCAGCCGGCAGGGAACGCCGGGGAGCTGTTTTTT. This codes for CASQPAGNAGELFF.

This clone appeared a single time. The chain uses TRBV7-9 and TRBJ2-1; TRBD2 might be the D (5 bases). The CDR3 is 14 amino acids. Germline V gene data show CDR1 as SEHNR and CDR2 as FQNEAQ (reference sequence). V lost 1 base and J 2 bases, leaving 6 bases between the germline ends. CDR3 region: CASSLVGTYNEQFF. The CDR3 nucleotides read TGTGCCAGCAGCTTAGTCGGGACCTACAATGAGCAGTTCTTC. The full variable domain, in which reference TRBV7-9 and TRBJ2-1 provide the parts outside the CDR3, is DTGVSQNPRHKITKRGQNVTFRCDPISEHNRLYWYRQTLGQGPEFLTYFQNEAQLEKSRLLSDRFSAERPKGSFSTLEIQRTEQGDSAMYLCASSLVGTYNEQFFGPGTRLTVL.

Comments on this clone: Different DNA sequences within this sample yield the same CDR3. J is TRBJ1-1 and V is TRBV9; tentatively, D is TRBD1 (6 bases). The germline V and J ends were trimmed by 0 bases and 5 bases, with 11 bases remaining between them. The CDR3 length is 14 residues. Germline CDR1 reads SGDLS; CDR2 reads YYNGEE. As DNA, the CDR3 is TGTGCCAGCAGCGTAGAGGGGGAGTCAACTGAAGCTTTCTTT. Translation gives CASSVEGESTEAFF.

The chain combines TRBV27 with TRBJ2-1; D possibly corresponds to TRBD1 (6 bases). Between the trimmed V and J ends, which lost 7 bases and 8 bases, there was a span of 9 bases. CDR3 length: 11 amino acids. Germline V lookup: CDR1 MNHEY, CDR2 SMNVEV (reference sequence). The DNA for the CDR3 is TGTGCCAGCACTGGGGGCTATGAGCAGTTCTTC. As protein: CASTGGYEQFF.

The rearrangement links TRBV27 to TRBJ2-2; 7 bases fit TRBD1. CDR1 and CDR2 (germline): MNHEY, SMNVEV (reference sequence). The CDR3 sequence is 16 residues long. The V and J ends lost 6 bases and 5 bases, in that order; junction bases with no gene match: 12. The CDR3 nucleotides read TGTGCCAGCAGGAGGACAGGCTGGTTAAAGACCGGGGAGCTGTTTTTT. Protein sequence: CASRRTGWLKTGELFF.

This chain uses TRBV7-9 with TRBJ2-7; 10 bases align to TRBD1. The trim removed 3 bases at V and 2 bases at J, leaving 4 bases unmatched. Germline V lookup: CDR1 SEHNR, CDR2 FQNEAQ (reference sequence). The CDR3 runs 15 residues. CDR3 nucleotides: TGTGCCAGCAGCTTCTCCGGACAGGGGGCCTACGAGCAGTACTTC. It is translated as CASSFSGQGAYEQYF. Variable domain in full (rest from reference TRBV7-9 and TRBJ2-7): DTGVSQNPRHKITKRGQNVTFRCDPISEHNRLYWYRQTLGQGPEFLTYFQNEAQLEKSRLLSDRFSAERPKGSFSTLEIQRTEQGDSAMYLCASSFSGQGAYEQYFGPGTRLTVT.

This clone has just one count. The DNA of the CDR3 is TGTGCCAGCCGCCCCGAGGCAGGGGGCCAAGAAAAACTGTTTTTT. Residues: CASRPEAGGQEKLFF. The rearrangement uses TRBV6-4 and TRBJ1-4; 8 nucleotides line up with TRBD1. The germline V gene encodes CDR1 MRHNA and CDR2 SNTAGT. The CDR3 has 15 residues. Germline trimming cut 8 bases from V and 8 bases from J; bases unmatched to any gene: 13.

This chain joins TRBV27 and TRBJ1-2; 10 bases agree with TRBD1. V lost 5 bases and J lost 8; bases outside the gene matches: 8. The CDR3 totals 14 residues. Per the germline V gene, CDR1 is MNHEY and CDR2 is SMNVEV (reference sequence). In DNA form, the CDR3 reads TGTGCCAGCAGTGGGTATGGACAGGGGGGGGGCTACACCTTC. This codes for CASSGYGQGGGYTF.

This chain joins TRBV5-1 and TRBJ2-2; D gene ambiguous. CDR3 length: 15 amino acids. The V and J ends lost 1 base and 6 bases respectively, with 13 bases between them. Germline CDR1 is SGHRS and CDR2 is YFSETQ. CDR3 amino acids: CASSLYSSDPGELFF. The CDR3 DNA reads as TGCGCCAGCAGCTTGTATAGCAGCGACCCCGGGGAGCTGTTTTTT.

DNA of the CDR3: TGTGCCAGCAGACCGACAGGGGGCTTTAAAGCTTTCTTT. Translation gives CASRPTGGFKAFF. The chain employs TRBV5-6 and TRBJ1-1; TRBD1 matches at 10 bases. V shed 5 bases and J 9 bases; nucleotides not matched to a gene: 7. Germline-derived CDR1 and CDR2 are SGHDT and YYEEEE. The CDR3 sequence is 13 residues long.

The CDR3 DNA follows: TGTGCCAGCTATCCGTCAGGCCGAACTGAAGCTTTCTTT. This sequence encodes CASYPSGRTEAFF. This sequence joins TRBV19 and TRBJ1-1; unclear D gene. V was clipped by 9 bases and J by 5 bases, with 16 bases between them. CDR3 size: 13 residues. CDR1 LNHDA and CDR2 SQIVND come from the germline V gene (reference sequence). Using reference TRBV19 and TRBJ1-1 for the parts outside the CDR3, the full variable domain is DGGITQSPKYLFRKEGQNVTLSCEQNLNHDAMYWYRQDPGQGLRLIYYSQIVNDFQKGDIAEGYSVSREKKESFPLTVTSAQKNPTAFYLCASYPSGRTEAFFGQGTRLTVV.

The DNA for the CDR3 is TGTGCCAGCAGCCATGGGACAGGGAGGAGGAACACTGAAGCTTTCTTT. The encoded protein is CASSHGTGRRNTEAFF. The chain links TRBV4-2 to TRBJ1-1, with 9 bases aligning to TRBD1. Per germline, CDR1 LGHNA and CDR2 YNFKEQ. Trimming cost V 3 bases and J 1 base; bases outside gene matches: 6. This CDR3 region has 16 residues.

The rearrangement joins TRBV4-3 to TRBJ2-7; 7 bases align to TRBD1. In germline, CDR1 is LGHNA, CDR2 YSLEER. The CDR3 covers 15 residues. The V segment lost 1 base and the J segment 2 bases; nucleotides outside the gene matches: 5. The CDR3 here is CASSQGPQGAYEQYF. CDR3 in DNA: TGCGCCAGCAGCCAAGGACCCCAGGGGGCCTACGAGCAGTACTTC.

DNA for the CDR3: TGTGCCAGCAGTGGGACAGGCCTCAATTCACCCCTCCACTTT. Protein sequence: CASSGTGLNSPLHF. The chain is built from TRBV27 and TRBJ1-6; 8 bases fit TRBD1. The V and J ends lost 5 bases and 7 bases, in that order; junction bases with no gene match: 4. The CDR3 runs 14 residues. Germline values: CDR1 MNHEY, CDR2 SMNVEV (reference sequence).

This chain connects TRBV4-3 to TRBJ2-5; D remains unclear. This CDR3 region has 13 residues. The germline V and J ends were trimmed by 0 bases and 3 bases, with 5 bases remaining between them. CDR1 is LGHNA and CDR2 is YSLEER in the germline V gene. CDR3 residues: CASSQELKETQYF. CDR3 DNA sequence: TGCGCCAGCAGCCAAGAGCTAAAAGAGACCCAGTACTTC.

This CDR3 is CASSLVRGTEAFF. The DNA for the CDR3 is TGTGCCAGCAGCTTAGTGAGAGGCACTGAAGCTTTCTTT. The V call is TRBV11-2, the J call TRBJ1-1; D is unresolved. The V and J ends lost 1 base and 4 bases respectively, with 7 bases between them. This CDR3 is built from 13 residues. CDR1 is SGHAT and CDR2 is FQNNGV in the germline V gene.